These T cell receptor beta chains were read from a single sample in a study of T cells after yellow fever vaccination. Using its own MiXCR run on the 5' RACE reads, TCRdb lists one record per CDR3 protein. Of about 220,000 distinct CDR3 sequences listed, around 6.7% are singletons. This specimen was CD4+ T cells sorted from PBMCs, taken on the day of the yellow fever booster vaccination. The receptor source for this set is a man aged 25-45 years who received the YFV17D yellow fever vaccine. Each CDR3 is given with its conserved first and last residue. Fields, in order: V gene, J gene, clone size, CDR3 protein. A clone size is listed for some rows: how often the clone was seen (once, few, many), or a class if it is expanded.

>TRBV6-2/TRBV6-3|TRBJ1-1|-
CASTSWWDTEAFF
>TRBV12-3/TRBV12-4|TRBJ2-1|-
CASVIGSSEDEQFF
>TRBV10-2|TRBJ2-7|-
CASKTPGTSGSEQYF
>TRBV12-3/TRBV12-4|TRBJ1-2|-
CASSFGDRGDYGYTF
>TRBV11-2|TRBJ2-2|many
CASSRLAGEGRTGELFF
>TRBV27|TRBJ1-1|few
CASSLTMNTEAFF
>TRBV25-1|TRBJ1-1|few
CASSETGTGAFF
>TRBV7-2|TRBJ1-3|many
CASSLERGQGRNTIYF
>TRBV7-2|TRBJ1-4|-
CASRGTTNEKLFF
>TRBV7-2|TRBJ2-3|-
CASSYAGGAGPYF
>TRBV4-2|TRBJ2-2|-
CASSPFFGNTGELFF
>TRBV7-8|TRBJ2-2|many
CASSHPPGDAASNTGELFF
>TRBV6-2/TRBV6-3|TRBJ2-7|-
CASSYSAGSHEQYF
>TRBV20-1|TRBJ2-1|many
CSATTGTSSYNEQFF
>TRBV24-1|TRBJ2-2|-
CATGTGTNTGELFF
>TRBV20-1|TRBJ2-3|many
CSARGWAGPTDTQYF
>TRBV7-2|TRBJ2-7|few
CASSFVQGLQYF
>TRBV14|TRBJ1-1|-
CASSPPWGWGTEAFF
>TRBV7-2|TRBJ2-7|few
CASSFQGAYEQYF
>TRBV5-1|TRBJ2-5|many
CASSFRGGKETQYF
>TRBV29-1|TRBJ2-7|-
CSVSDRGSYEQYF
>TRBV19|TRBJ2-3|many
CASSISGTELNTQYF
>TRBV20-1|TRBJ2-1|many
CSAHPPPGTAGYNEQFF
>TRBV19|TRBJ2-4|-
CASSIKALGQNIQYF
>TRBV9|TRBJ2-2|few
CASTGQVNTGELFF
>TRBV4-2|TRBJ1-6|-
CASSLPYGDNSPLHF
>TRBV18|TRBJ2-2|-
CASSPRPNGELFF
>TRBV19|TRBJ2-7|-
CASSMGTDRYEQYF
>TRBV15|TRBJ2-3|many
CATSRVQGNSDTQYF
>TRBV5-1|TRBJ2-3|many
CASSLAFLTAQEHTDTQYF
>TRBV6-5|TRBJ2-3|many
CASSSPRAGGVDTQYF
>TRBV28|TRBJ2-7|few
CASRTHVWVGGYEQYF
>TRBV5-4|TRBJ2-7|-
CASSPPAGGPGEQYF
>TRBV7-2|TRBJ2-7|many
CASSLGAGADYEQYF
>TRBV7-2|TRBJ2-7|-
CASSLGPSGEQYF
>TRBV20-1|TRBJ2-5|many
CSAKDNPETQYF
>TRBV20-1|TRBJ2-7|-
CSAKSGTTYYEQYF
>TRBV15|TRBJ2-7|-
CATSQNRRKTEYEQYF
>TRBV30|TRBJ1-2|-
CAWRVGRINYGYTF
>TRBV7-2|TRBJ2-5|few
CASSLSVFQETQYF
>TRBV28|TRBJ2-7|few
CASSLKGGEQYF
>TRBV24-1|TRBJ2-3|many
CAITQGSTDTQYF
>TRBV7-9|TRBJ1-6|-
CASSQRSTLGNSPLHF
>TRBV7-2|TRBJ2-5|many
CASSQGGTQYF
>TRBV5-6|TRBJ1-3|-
CASSLPDTENTIYF
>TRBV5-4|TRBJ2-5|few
CASSLSGRILQETQYF
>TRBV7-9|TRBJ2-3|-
CASGPGRRGDTQYF
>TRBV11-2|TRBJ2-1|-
CASTSDGTPARSYNEQFF
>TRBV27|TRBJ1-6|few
CASSFSTHNSPLHF
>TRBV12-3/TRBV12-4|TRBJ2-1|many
CASRSHSGGSRDEQFF
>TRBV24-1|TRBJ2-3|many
CATSDPSGGTDTQYF
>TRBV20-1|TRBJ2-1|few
CSARGSRGGRAYNEQFF
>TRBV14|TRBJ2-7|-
CASSQGTSGIYEQYF
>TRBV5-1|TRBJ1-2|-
CASGYGQGFSNYGYTF
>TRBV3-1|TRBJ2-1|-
CASRDTGTRSYNEQFF
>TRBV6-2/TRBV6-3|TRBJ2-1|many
CASNPFASNEQFF
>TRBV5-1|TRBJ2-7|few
CASSLRQGVSEQYF